Listed here are 21 T cell receptor beta chains from one sample, sequenced in a study of blood T cell repertoires in COVID-19. Profiled with immunoSEQ multiplex PCR; TCRdb holds only in-frame clones, not every one. Of 45,000 to 65,000 clones listed, roughly four fifths are singletons. The sequencing input was peripheral blood. The source of these receptors is a woman aged 55-69 years with acute or convalescent COVID-19.

The rearrangement links TRBV4-2 to TRBJ2-2; TRBD1 matches at 9 bases. Germline trimming cut 5 bases from V and 6 bases from J; bases unmatched to any gene: 10. Germline CDR1 reads LGHNA; CDR2 reads YNFKEQ. The CDR3 consists of 16 residues. This CDR3 reads CASSGSGQGGPGELFF. The CDR3 coding sequence is TGTGCCAGCAGCGGGTCGGGACAGGGAGGTCCCGGGGAGCTGTTTTTT.

The genes are TRBV7-8 and TRBJ1-5; D perhaps matches TRBD1 (6 bases). Trimming removed 3 bases at V and 4 bases at J, with 19 bases between. This CDR3 is built from 17 residues. Germline V gene data show CDR1 as SGHVS and CDR2 as FQNEAQ. CDR3 residues: CASSLPPVGAGNQPQHF. CDR3 nucleotides: TGTGCCAGCAGCTTGCCCCCCGTGGGGGCTGGGAATCAGCCCCAGCATTTT.

The chain is built from TRBV30 and TRBJ1-6, with a weak D call TRBD1 (6 bases). Trimming left V 4 bases short and J 8 bases short, with 15 bases between. In germline, CDR1 is GTSNPN, CDR2 SVGIG (reference sequence). This CDR3 has 14 residues. The CDR3 sequence is CAWNPGRGYSPLHF. CDR3 bases: TGTGCCTGGAACCCCGGGAGGGGGTATTCACCCCTCCACTTT.

The chain is built from TRBV5-8 and TRBJ2-7, with 15 bases aligning to TRBD2. This CDR3 region has 17 residues. Germline V gene lookup returns CDR1 SGHTS and CDR2 YDEGEE. V lost 2 bases and J lost 7; bases outside the gene matches: 10. The CDR3 region is CASSLKSGLAGGREQYF. For the CDR3, the DNA is TGTGCCAGCAGCTTAAAATCCGGACTAGCGGGAGGGAGGGAGCAGTACTTC.

V gene TRBV18 combines with J gene TRBJ1-5, with D possibly matching TRBD1 (6 bases). The V gene lost 0 bases and the J gene lost 4 bases, with 13 bases spanning the gap. CDR1 KGHSH and CDR2 LQKENI come from the germline V gene. CDR3 size: 16 residues. The CDR3 DNA follows: TGTGCCAGCTCACCACCGGACAGCCATCGGAATCAGCCCCAGCATTTT. Protein sequence: CASSPPDSHRNQPQHF.

The V call is TRBV27, the J call TRBJ2-3, with D possibly matching TRBD1 (5 bases). Trimming removed 5 bases from V and 3 bases from J, with 15 bases in between. The germline CDR1 and CDR2 sequences are MNHEY and SMNVEV (reference sequence). The CDR3 extends over 15 amino acids. CDR3 sequence reads: CASSVEWGLTDTQYF. The CDR3 DNA sequence: TGTGCCAGCAGTGTAGAGTGGGGCTTAACAGATACGCAGTATTTT.

This chain links TRBV9 with TRBJ2-6, with 7 bases fitting TRBD1. This CDR3 has 17 amino acids. Trimming at V came to 3 bases and at J to 2 bases, leaving 8 bases not matched to a gene. Germline V gene sequence: CDR1 SGDLS, CDR2 YYNGEE. CDR3 residues: CASSADTGAAGANVLTF. In nucleotides, the CDR3 is TGTGCCAGCAGCGCAGACACAGGGGCGGCTGGGGCCAACGTCCTGACTTTC.

This clone came up once. The chain employs TRBV27 and TRBJ1-2; TRBD1 matches 10 bases. The CDR3 length is 15 residues. After removal of 5 bases from V and 3 bases from J, the junction contained 6 bases not matched to a gene. Germline loops: CDR1 MNHEY, CDR2 SMNVEV (reference sequence). The CDR3 reads CASSPTGQGYYGYTF. CDR3 sequence (DNA): TGTGCCAGCAGTCCGACGGGACAGGGGTACTATGGCTACACCTTC.

The chain recombines TRBV5-1 with TRBJ1-2, with TRBD1 matching 7 bases. V was clipped by 4 bases and J by 5 bases; unmatched bases: 8. Germline CDR1 reads SGHRS; CDR2 reads YFSETQ. CDR3 length: 14 amino acids. The DNA for the CDR3 is TGCGCCAGCAGCGGAACGACAGGGAGTTATGGCTACACCTTC. Translation gives CASSGTTGSYGYTF. Looking up the rest from reference TRBV5-1 and TRBJ1-2 gives the full variable domain: KAGVTQTPRYLIKTRGQQVTLSCSPISGHRSVSWYQQTPGQGLQFLFEYFSETQRNKGNFPGRFSGRQFSNSRSEMNVSTLELGDSALYLCASSGTTGSYGYTFGSGTRLTVV.

The chain has TRBV18 and TRBJ2-5; 10 positions match TRBD2. From germline, CDR1 is KGHSH and CDR2 LQKENI. The CDR3 consists of 15 residues. V lost 3 bases to trimming and J lost 5 bases; unmatched junction nucleotides: 6. The CDR3 region is CASSPILAGFETQYF. CDR3 sequence (DNA): TGTGCCAGCTCACCGATACTAGCGGGATTTGAGACCCAGTACTTC.

DNA for the CDR3: TGTGCCAGCACTCCGACAGGGACAGTTAATTCACCCCTCCACTTT. Translation gives CASTPTGTVNSPLHF. V gene TRBV2 combines with J gene TRBJ1-6; 7 bases align to TRBD1. The CDR3 extends over 15 amino acids. Germline V CDR1 and CDR2: SNHLY, FYNNEI. V was clipped by 7 bases and J by 6 bases; unmatched bases: 9. The full variable domain, with the rest looked up from reference TRBV2 and TRBJ1-6, is EPEVTQTPSHQVTQMGQEVILRCVPISNHLYFYWYRQILGQKVEFLVSFYNNEISEKSEIFDDQFSVERPDGSNFTLKIRSTKLEDSAMYFCASTPTGTVNSPLHFGNGTRLTVT.

The chain carries TRBV25-1 and TRBJ1-6; TRBD1 might be the D (5 bases). This CDR3 is 13 amino acids long. The germline V and J ends were trimmed by 8 bases and 7 bases, with 12 bases remaining between them. CDR1 and CDR2 from the germline V gene are MGHDK and SYGVNS. In nucleotides, the CDR3 is TGTGCCAGCCGCACGGGGGGGAATTCACCCCTCCACTTT. Its protein product is CASRTGGNSPLHF.

The gene calls are TRBV19 and TRBJ2-3, with D tentatively TRBD2 (5 bases). Trimming pared 4 bases from V and 2 bases from J, leaving 13 bases between. CDR1 is LNHDA and CDR2 is SQIVND in the germline V gene (reference sequence). The length of the CDR3 is 15 residues. The CDR3 DNA follows: TGTGCCAGTAGTACCTATAGTAGCGCCACAGATACGCAGTATTTT. It yields the protein CASSTYSSATDTQYF.

The rearrangement uses TRBV5-8 and TRBJ2-3; TRBD2 agrees at 9 bases. The CDR3 has 16 residues. Germline trimming cut 4 bases from V and 2 bases from J; bases unmatched to any gene: 8. Germline V CDR1 and CDR2: SGHTS, YDEGEE. The CDR3 here is CASSQYGGGATDTQYF. For the CDR3, the DNA is TGTGCCAGCAGCCAGTACGGCGGGGGGGCCACAGATACGCAGTATTTT.

The genes are TRBV18 and TRBJ2-5; D is perhaps TRBD2 (7 bases). Germline CDR1 and CDR2: KGHSH and LQKENI. There are 16 residues in the CDR3. The V end was cut by 3 bases, the J end by 4 bases, with 18 bases between. In DNA, the CDR3 is TGTGCCAGCTCACCCCCGTTTAAGGGGGGGGGAGAGACCCAGTACTTC. Amino acids: CASSPPFKGGGETQYF.

The chain couples TRBV18 to TRBJ2-2, with 7 nucleotides matching TRBD1. J gave up 1 base and V 3 bases, and 5 bases lay outside the gene matches. This CDR3 region has 16 residues. The germline V gene encodes CDR1 KGHSH and CDR2 LQKENI. CDR3 protein: CASSPSRTGNTGELFF. The DNA for the CDR3 is TGTGCCAGCTCACCCTCGCGGACAGGGAACACCGGGGAGCTGTTTTTT.

The gene calls are TRBV12-3 or TRBV12-4 and TRBJ1-3; D remains ambiguous. V was clipped by 8 bases and J by 0 bases, with 8 bases between them. This CDR3 region has 13 residues. The CDR3 sequence is CASAHSSGNTIYF. As DNA, the CDR3 is TGTGCCAGCGCCCACAGCTCTGGAAACACCATATATTTT.

The CDR3 bases are TGTGCCACCAGCAGAGGGGGCGCCGGGGGTGAAAATTCACCCCTCCACTTT. Encoded protein: CATSRGGAGGENSPLHF. The J gene is TRBJ1-6, the V gene TRBV15; a weak D match, TRBD1 (5 bases). Germline assignment: CDR1 LNHNV and CDR2 YYDKDF (reference sequence). Trimming stripped 1 base from V and 7 bases from J, with 17 bases between. The CDR3 is 17 amino acids.

The rearrangement links TRBV9 to TRBJ2-1; maybe TRBD1 (6 bases). This CDR3 has 15 residues. The V and J ends lost 5 bases and 2 bases respectively, with 14 bases between them. CDR1 and CDR2 (germline): SGDLS, YYNGEE. CDR3 nucleotide sequence: TGTGCCAGCAGTGTCGGAGGACAGACCTACAATGAGCAGTTCTTC. This encodes CASSVGGQTYNEQFF.

The rearrangement uses TRBV3-1 (or the pseudogene TRBV3-2) and TRBJ1-2; no definite D call. There are 15 residues in the CDR3. V dropped 1 base and J dropped 6 bases, with 15 bases sitting between them. Germline V CDR1 and CDR2: LGHDT, YNNKEL (reference sequence). CDR3 loop: CASSQVGLRTDGYTF. The CDR3 nucleotides read TGTGCCAGCAGCCAAGTCGGGTTAAGAACGGATGGCTACACCTTC.

This clone was seen only a few times. The V call is TRBV29-1, the J call TRBJ2-7; TRBD1 agrees at 9 bases. CDR3 length: 14 amino acids. With V trimmed by 6 bases and J by 6 bases, 12 bases remained unmatched. CDR1 and CDR2 (germline): SQVTM, ANQGSEA. CDR3 bases: TGCAGCGTCCAGGAGGGACAGGGCCTAGGCGAGCAGTACTTC. Translating gives CSVQEGQGLGEQYF.